This T cell receptor beta chain was recovered during a study of CD8 T cells in Susac syndrome. Random hexamers were used to reverse transcribe the RNA input (about 0.5 to 1 ug). MiXCR, run by TCRdb on the immunoSEQ multiplex PCR reads, gives a single entry per CDR3 protein. The top ten hold 0.21% of the sample, which has about 300,000 distinct CDR3 sequences, approximately 85% seen once. V was cut by 2 bases and J by 5 bases, with 13 bases left in between. The germline V gene has CDR1 MNHEY and CDR2 SMNVEV (reference sequence). The CDR3 totals 15 residues. The authors sequenced TCR beta from blood CD8+ and CD4+ T cells. The TEMRA cells underwent FACS enrichment, while the CD8+ and CD4+ T cells underwent negative isolation.

The gene calls are TRBV27 and TRBJ1-5; D call uncertain. The receptor was derived from a human donor with multiple sclerosis. What was sequenced was CD8+ T cells from PBMCs. CDR3 in amino acids: CASSLTSSQHQPQHF. The CDR3 DNA follows: TGTGCCAGCAGTTTAACGTCGTCACAACATCAGCCCCAGCATTTT.